The clone carrying this T cell receptor beta chain was recorded a few times. With V trimmed by 0 bases and J by 0 bases, 13 bases remained unmatched. Germline CDR1 is LGHDT and CDR2 is YNNKEL (reference sequence). The CDR3 runs to 20 residues. Each CDR3 protein is one row after TCRdb ran MiXCR on the RT-PCR reads. Of hundreds of thousands of distinct CDR3 sequences listed, around 14% were seen once; the top ten hold roughly 3.9%. Sequences were obtained from memory CD4+ T cells from blood. The receptor was derived from a female donor in good health, serving as a healthy control. The chain employs TRBV3-1 and TRBJ2-4; 8 positions agree with TRBD2. The CDR3 nucleotides read TGTGCCAGCAGCCAAGATACGGGAGTAGCGGGGCCCCTAGCCAAAAACATTCAGTACTTC. This gives the protein CASSQDTGVAGPLAKNIQYF.